A single sample is the source of the 29 T cell receptor beta chains below, sequenced in a study of blood T cell repertoires in COVID-19. Assay used: immunoSEQ multiplex PCR; TCRdb lists only in-frame clones, some missing. The repertoire holds over 200,000 clones, with less than 90% as singletons. Sequencing was done on a sample of peripheral blood. The receptor set was obtained from a man in his forties or fifties with acute or convalescent COVID-19.

The chain's CDR3 is CSVGGRAYEQYF. CDR3 nucleotides: TGCAGCGTTGGGGGGAGGGCCTACGAGCAGTACTTC. The chain couples TRBV29-1 to TRBJ2-7, with 7 nucleotides matching TRBD2. V was clipped by 4 bases and J by 2 bases; unmatched bases: 2. CDR1 SQVTM and CDR2 ANQGSEA come from the germline V gene. The length of the CDR3 is 12 residues.

The chain has TRBV2 and TRBJ1-4; no definite D call. The germline V gene encodes CDR1 SNHLY and CDR2 FYNNEI. V was shortened by 6 bases and J by 1 base, with 6 bases between the two germline ends. There are 13 residues in the CDR3. As DNA, the CDR3 is TGTGCCAGCAGAAGACAAACTAATGAAAAACTGTTTTTT. Its protein product is CASRRQTNEKLFF. Based on the CDR3 plus reference TRBV2 and TRBJ1-4, the full variable domain is EPEVTQTPSHQVTQMGQEVILRCVPISNHLYFYWYRQILGQKVEFLVSFYNNEISEKSEIFDDQFSVERPDGSNFTLKIRSTKLEDSAMYFCASRRQTNEKLFFGSGTQLSVL.

The chain combines TRBV2 with TRBJ1-6, with TRBD1 as a possible D gene (6 bases). This CDR3 has 13 residues. Germline V gene lookup returns CDR1 SNHLY and CDR2 FYNNEI. The ends were cut back, 5 bases at V and 7 bases at J, with 9 bases in the middle. CDR3 in amino acids: CASSSGTNSPLHF. The CDR3 region has the DNA TGTGCCAGCAGTTCCGGGACAAATTCACCCCTCCACTTT.

V gene TRBV5-1 combines with J gene TRBJ2-5; TRBD2 matches at 11 bases. The J segment lost 2 bases and the V segment lost 0 bases, leaving 3 bases of the junction unmatched. The CDR3 length is 16 residues. In germline, CDR1 is SGHRS, CDR2 YFSETQ. CDR3 residues: CASSLELAGVQETQYF. CDR3 DNA: TGCGCCAGCAGCTTGGAACTAGCGGGGGTACAAGAGACCCAGTACTTC.

This chain connects TRBV25-1 to TRBJ2-3; 8 nucleotides agree with TRBD2. Germline assignment: CDR1 MGHDK and CDR2 SYGVNS. V shed 6 bases and J 1 base; nucleotides not matched to a gene: 3. CDR3 size: 14 residues. The CDR3 bases are TGTGCCAGCAGGAGAGCGGGGGGCACAGATACGCAGTATTTT. It yields the protein CASRRAGGTDTQYF.

This chain links TRBV7-2 with TRBJ2-7, with a possible D match to TRBD2 (5 bases). Germline loops: CDR1 SGHTA, CDR2 FQGNSA. V was shortened by 1 base and J by 5 bases, with 18 bases between the two germline ends. The CDR3 covers 16 residues. The CDR3 region is CASSLGTHRRGNEQYF. In DNA, the CDR3 is TGTGCCAGCAGCTTAGGAACGCACCGTCGGGGAAACGAGCAGTACTTC.

This clone came up a few times. This chain connects TRBV5-6 to TRBJ2-1; the match to TRBD2 covers 7 bases. Trimming took 0 bases from V and 4 from J; bases not matched to a gene: 4. In germline, CDR1 is SGHDT, CDR2 YYEEEE. This CDR3 contains 15 residues. The CDR3 nucleotides read TGTGCCAGCAGCTTGGCCCAGCGGGGTTACAATGAGCAGTTCTTC. Translating it yields CASSLAQRGYNEQFF.

This chain joins TRBV5-1 and TRBJ2-5; D not resolved. Germline V gene sequence: CDR1 SGHRS, CDR2 YFSETQ. Trimming pared 4 bases from V and 3 bases from J, leaving 7 bases between. This CDR3 contains 12 residues. The CDR3 bases are TGCGCCAGCAGCCCGATAGAAGAGACCCAGTACTTC. Translated, it gives CASSPIEETQYF.

This clone was recorded only once. This chain joins TRBV11-3 and TRBJ2-1; 9 positions match TRBD2. Germline V gives CDR1 SGHNT, CDR2 YENEEA. V dropped 5 bases and J dropped 0; count of bases not matched to a gene: 5. The CDR3 runs 16 residues. CDR3 in amino acids: CASSPHSGSSYNEQFF. As DNA, the CDR3 is TGTGCCAGCAGCCCTCATAGCGGGAGCTCCTACAATGAGCAGTTCTTC.

This sequence joins TRBV14 and TRBJ2-3; D is undetermined. The CDR3 is made up of 13 amino acids. CDR1 is SGHDN, CDR2 FVKESK, per germline. Trimming left V 1 base short and J 5 bases short, with 7 bases between. The CDR3 loop is CASSQGSRDTQYF. Written as DNA, the CDR3 is TGTGCCAGCAGCCAAGGGTCCAGAGATACGCAGTATTTT. The complete variable domain, with remaining parts taken from reference TRBV14 and TRBJ2-3, reads EAGVTQFPSHSVIEKGQTVTLRCDPISGHDNLYWYRRVMGKEIKFLLHFVKESKQDESGMPNNRFLAERTGGTYSTLKVQPAELEDSGVYFCASSQGSRDTQYFGPGTRLTVL.

The chain carries TRBV3-1 (or the pseudogene TRBV3-2) and TRBJ1-1; D not certain. Germline V gives CDR1 LGHDT, CDR2 YNNKEL (reference sequence). This CDR3 comprises 14 residues. V lost 4 bases to trimming and J lost 3 bases, with 12 bases between them. Written as DNA, the CDR3 is TGTGCCAGCAGCCCGTACTCCGTAGACACTGAAGCTTTCTTT. It translates to CASSPYSVDTEAFF.

V usage is TRBV21-1 and J usage is TRBJ2-1; TRBD2, as called in the table, went unchecked against the DNA. TRBV21-1 is shown as a pseudogene. The CDR3 runs 18 residues. The CDR3 DNA reads as TGTGCCAGCAGCAAAACCGGGACTTCAATCTTATCCTACAATGAGCAGTTCTTC. This sequence encodes CASSKTGTSILSYNEQFF.

This chain's CDR3 is CASSFLKTGFGNYEQYF. As DNA, the CDR3 is TGTGCCAGCAGCTTCCTGAAGACAGGGTTTGGAAACTACGAGCAGTACTTC. This chain uses TRBV11-2 with TRBJ2-7; 7 positions match TRBD1. In germline, CDR1 is SGHAT, CDR2 FQNNGV. The CDR3 is 17 amino acids. The J segment lost 3 bases and the V segment lost 3 bases, leaving 14 bases of the junction unmatched.

This CDR3 is CSVRGQGNQPQHF. The CDR3 bases are TGCAGCGTACGCGGACAGGGCAATCAGCCCCAGCATTTT. The V and J genes are TRBV29-1 and TRBJ1-5, with TRBD1 matching 7 bases. Looked up from germline, CDR1 is SQVTM and CDR2 is ANQGSEA. This CDR3 region has 13 residues. V lost 6 bases and J lost 2; bases outside the gene matches: 4.

This rearrangement joins TRBV9 to TRBJ2-3; perhaps TRBD2 as D (6 bases). Trimming took 4 bases from V and 3 from J, leaving 15 bases between them. The CDR3 contains 15 residues. The germline gives CDR1 SGDLS, CDR2 YYNGEE. The CDR3 nucleotides are TGTGCCAGCAGCAAACCTGGGACTTGGACAGATACGCAGTATTTT. As protein: CASSKPGTWTDTQYF.

The chain couples TRBV6-5 to TRBJ2-3; D possibly corresponds to TRBD2 (6 bases). Germline V gives CDR1 MNHEY, CDR2 SVGAGI. CDR3 length: 14 amino acids. Deletions cut 6 bases from V and 1 base from J, with 11 bases between. This chain's CDR3 is CASSSGVGTDTQYF. The CDR3 DNA reads TGTGCCAGCAGCTCGGGAGTTGGCACAGATACGCAGTATTTT.

This chain uses TRBV18 with TRBJ1-3; a weak D match, TRBD1 (6 bases). The V and J ends lost 3 bases and 0 bases respectively, with 18 bases between them. Per the germline V gene, CDR1 is KGHSH and CDR2 is LQKENI. This CDR3 is 18 amino acids long. CDR3 residues: CASSPTGGGLRSGNTIYF. In DNA form, the CDR3 reads TGTGCCAGCTCACCGACAGGTGGGGGCCTCCGCTCTGGAAACACCATATATTTT.

The rearrangement joins TRBV19 to TRBJ1-1, with 8 bases fitting TRBD1. The V segment lost 7 bases and the J segment 1 base; nucleotides outside the gene matches: 5. The CDR3 extends over 14 amino acids. Germline CDR1 is LNHDA and CDR2 is SQIVND (reference sequence). Here the CDR3 DNA reads TGTGCCAGTACTGGACAGGGCTGGAACACTGAAGCTTTCTTT. This sequence encodes CASTGQGWNTEAFF.

The chain is built from TRBV28 and TRBJ2-7, with D possibly being TRBD2 (6 bases). Trimming took off 6 bases at V and 0 bases at J, with 9 bases between the two ends. Germline CDR1 and CDR2: MDHEN and SYDVKM. This CDR3 has 13 amino acids. This CDR3 is CASRPGLSYEQYF. The CDR3 nucleotides read TGTGCCAGCAGACCGGGACTCTCCTACGAGCAGTACTTC.

For the CDR3, the DNA is TGCGCCAGCAGCCGAGGCGGGGGCTCCTACAATGAGCAGTTCTTC. Its protein is CASSRGGGSYNEQFF. J is TRBJ2-1 and V is TRBV4-1; TRBD2 matches at 7 bases. V trimming: 4 bases; J trimming: 0 bases; junction bases outside the gene matches: 3. In germline, CDR1 is MGHRA, CDR2 YSYEKL. The CDR3 contains 15 residues.

J is TRBJ2-6 and V is TRBV5-1, with D maybe TRBD1 (6 bases). Germline V lookup: CDR1 SGHRS, CDR2 YFSETQ. CDR3 size: 18 residues. V was trimmed by 3 bases and J by 0 bases, leaving 16 bases between them. CDR3 in DNA: TGCGCCAGCAGCTACGACAGGTCCCTAACCTCTGGGGCCAACGTCCTGACTTTC. This gives the protein CASSYDRSLTSGANVLTF. The whole variable domain, filled in from reference TRBV5-1 and TRBJ2-6, reads KAGVTQTPRYLIKTRGQQVTLSCSPISGHRSVSWYQQTPGQGLQFLFEYFSETQRNKGNFPGRFSGRQFSNSRSEMNVSTLELGDSALYLCASSYDRSLTSGANVLTFGAGSRLTVL.

The chain has TRBV4-3 and TRBJ2-7, with D tentatively TRBD2 (5 bases). The CDR3 spans 13 residues. The V end lost 1 base, the J end lost 12 bases, and 16 bases lay between the germline ends. Germline V gene sequence: CDR1 LGHNA, CDR2 YSLEER. The CDR3 DNA sequence: TGCGCCAGCAGCCAAGTGGGGAGTCATTCCCCGTACTTC. Encoded protein: CASSQVGSHSPYF.

The CDR3 region is CASSEGGVPVEQYF. In DNA form, the CDR3 reads TGTGCCAGCAGCGAGGGGGGGGTCCCGGTCGAGCAGTACTTC. The chain couples TRBV7-9 to TRBJ2-7; the D gene is possibly TRBD2 (7 bases). The germline V gene has CDR1 SEHNR and CDR2 FQNEAQ (reference sequence). Trimming stripped 5 bases from V and 6 bases from J, with 17 bases between. This CDR3 spans 14 amino acids.

This rearrangement joins TRBV7-8 to TRBJ1-3, with 7 bases aligning to TRBD1. V trimming: 1 base; J trimming: 3 bases; junction bases outside the gene matches: 6. The germline CDR1 and CDR2 sequences are SGHVS and FQNEAQ. The CDR3 covers 16 residues. CDR3 residues: CASSLGGTDLGNTIYF. CDR3 DNA: TGTGCCAGCAGCTTAGGGGGGACAGACCTTGGAAACACCATATATTTT.

This chain links TRBV7-9 with TRBJ2-7; 16 nucleotides match TRBD2. Germline V gene data show CDR1 as SEHNR and CDR2 as FQNEAQ (reference sequence). This CDR3 has 17 residues. J gave up 7 bases and V 5 bases, and 11 bases lay outside the gene matches. The CDR3 DNA follows: TGTGCCAGCAGCCCGGGACTAGCGGGAGGGCCAGGGGGAGAGCAGTACTTC. Amino acids: CASSPGLAGGPGGEQYF.

The rearrangement uses TRBV2 and TRBJ2-3; TRBD2 matches at 9 bases. The germline V gene has CDR1 SNHLY and CDR2 FYNNEI. V shed 5 bases, J shed 8 bases, and the junction held 5 bases outside the gene matches. CDR3 size: 13 residues. The CDR3 DNA reads TGTGCCAGCAGTCCCGGGACTAGCCCTACGCAGTATTTT. Translated, it gives CASSPGTSPTQYF.

V usage is TRBV7-9 and J usage is TRBJ2-7; D is possibly TRBD2 (8 bases). Germline V gene lookup returns CDR1 SEHNR and CDR2 FQNEAQ (reference sequence). Trimming left V 4 bases short and J 1 base short, with 17 bases between. The CDR3 covers 16 residues. In nucleotides, the CDR3 is TGTGCCAGCAGCTCCAGCGGGGGACAGTGGTCCTACGAGCAGTACTTC. This sequence encodes CASSSSGGQWSYEQYF.

V is TRBV27 and J is TRBJ2-2; TRBD1 matches 8 bases. Germline lookup yields CDR1 MNHEY and CDR2 SMNVEV (reference sequence). This CDR3 has 15 amino acids. V lost 6 bases and J lost 1; bases outside the gene matches: 4. CDR3 coding DNA: TGTGCCAGCAGGTCCGGGACAGGGAACACCGGGGAGCTGTTTTTT. Translation gives CASRSGTGNTGELFF.

This rearrangement joins TRBV9 to TRBJ2-7, with TRBD1 identical over 8 bases. Germline CDR1 SGDLS, CDR2 YYNGEE. V lost 4 bases and J lost 3; bases outside the gene matches: 6. CDR3 length: 14 residues. CDR3 residues: CASSLRGTGYEQYF. The CDR3 bases are TGTGCCAGCAGCCTCCGGGGGACAGGCTACGAGCAGTACTTC.